The rows below give T cell receptor beta chains drawn from one sample of a study of T cells after yellow fever vaccination. Using its own MiXCR run on the 5' RACE reads, TCRdb lists one record per CDR3 protein. Here the sample spans nearly 350,000 distinct CDR3 sequences, roughly 8.6% being singletons. Sequencing used PBMCs, obtained around 45 days after the first yellow fever vaccination. All receptors derive from a man aged 18 to 30 who received the YFV17D yellow fever vaccine. CDR3s include the opening cysteine and the closing phenylalanine or tryptophan. A D gene is named only where the DNA matches it firmly. The size of a clone is reported for some rows only, either as once, few or many, or as a class for expanded clones.

TRBD1	TRBV7-9	-	TRBJ1-6	TGTGCCAGCAGCCAGGGACAGGGGATTAGTTCACCCCTCCACTTT	CASSQGQGISSPLHF
TRBD1	TRBV18	-	TRBJ1-5	TGTGCCTCCCAAGGACAGGTTAGCAATCAGCCCCAGCATTTT	CASQGQVSNQPQHF
-	TRBV10-3	many	TRBJ2-2	TGTGCCATCCCAGGTCCGGGACCGACGAACACCGGGGAGCTGTTTTTT	CAIPGPGPTNTGELFF
TRBD2	TRBV12-3/TRBV12-4	few	TRBJ2-3	TGTGCCAGCAGTTTGAGCGGGGGGGCTATTAAAGATACGCAGTATTTT	CASSLSGGAIKDTQYF
-	TRBV20-1	-	TRBJ2-3	TGCAGTGCTAGAGATGTTGTCTCTAGCACAGATACGCAGTATTTT	CSARDVVSSTDTQYF
TRBD1	TRBV20-1	-	TRBJ2-3	TGCAGTGCTAGACACGGTGACAGGGGACGGGGCACAGATACGCAGTATTTT	CSARHGDRGRGTDTQYF
TRBD2	TRBV7-3	-	TRBJ2-3	TGTGCCAGCAGCTTTTCTAGCGGGGCAGATACGCAGTATTTT	CASSFSSGADTQYF
TRBD2	TRBV7-2	many	TRBJ2-1	TGTGCCAGCAGCTTACGGGCAGGGAGGGATGAGCAGTTCTTC	CASSLRAGRDEQFF
TRBD1	TRBV5-1	-	TRBJ1-2	TGCGCCATTACAGACAGGGCGGGCTATGGCTACACCTTC	CAITDRAGYGYTF
-	TRBV6-5	-	TRBJ1-1	TGTGCCAGCAGTTACTCGAGGGGCAGGGGAAGCACTGAAGCTTTCTTT	CASSYSRGRGSTEAFF
TRBD1	TRBV5-1	few	TRBJ2-1	TGCGCCAGCAGCTTCCAAACAGGGGGCAATGAGCAGTTCTTC	CASSFQTGGNEQFF
-	TRBV20-1	many	TRBJ2-1	TGCAGTGCTAGGGCCGGACACGGAGTCCCTTCTGAGCAGTTCTTC	CSARAGHGVPSEQFF
TRBD1	TRBV6-5	-	TRBJ2-5	TGTGCCAGCAGTACTCCCCGGACAGGGGGCGTCGAGACCCAGTACTTC	CASSTPRTGGVETQYF
TRBD1	TRBV5-1	-	TRBJ1-4	TGCGCCAGCAGCTTGGAGGGCAGGGGGCACGAAAAACTGTTTTTT	CASSLEGRGHEKLFF
-	TRBV7-2	few	TRBJ2-7	TGTGCCAGCAGCCTGACGTCGACAGGCGAGCAGTACTTC	CASSLTSTGEQYF
-	TRBV7-9	-	TRBJ1-2	TGTGCCAGCAGCTTAGGGGGAGCCGAGACAGTCTATGGCTACACCTTC	CASSLGGAETVYGYTF
-	TRBV12-3/TRBV12-4	-	TRBJ1-1	TGTGCCAGCATTTTATCCGAGGAGGGGACTGAAGCTTTCTTT	CASILSEEGTEAFF